This T cell receptor beta chain was identified during a study of regulatory T cells in long-lasting Graves disease. The overall study: Graves' patients diagnosed newly had used antithyroid drugs under 3 months.

The CDR3 is 13 amino acids. Trimming pared 5 bases from V and 6 bases from J, leaving 14 bases between. Germline CDR1 and CDR2: SEHNR and FQNEAQ (reference sequence). This clonotype was seen at least ten times. Time point noted: newly diagnosed GD, antithyroid drugs for less than 3 months. RNA extracted from PBMCs served as the sequencing template. Through Arm-PCR of CDR3 regions and iRepertoire HTBI primers, TCR beta libraries were built. TCRdb recomputed calls from the multiplex PCR reads with MiXCR, one row per CDR3 protein. The data show around 360,000 distinct CDR3 sequences, around 15% seen once. This same sample was also taken into another study, of T cells in Graves' hyperthyroidism and ophthalmopathy. That report notes: The TCR CDR3 was amplified in a first-round RT-PCR using the HTBI primer set.

V usage is TRBV7-9 and J usage is TRBJ2-7; D perhaps matches TRBD2 (6 bases). Sequenced material: peripheral blood mononuclear cells (PBMCs), taken at new diagnosis, from a patient treated with antithyroid drugs. This receptor was obtained from a woman under 30 with Graves disease. This chain's CDR3 is CASSRGGAAEQYF. CDR3 in DNA: TGTGCCAGCAGCCGAGGAGGGGCAGCCGAGCAGTACTTC. Full variable domain (rest looked up from reference TRBV7-9 and TRBJ2-7): DTGVSQNPRHKITKRGQNVTFRCDPISEHNRLYWYRQTLGQGPEFLTYFQNEAQLEKSRLLSDRFSAERPKGSFSTLEIQRTEQGDSAMYLCASSRGGAAEQYFGPGTRLTVT.